These 25 T cell receptor beta chains share one sample of origin, sequenced in a study of control samples from healthy donors and cancer patients. The table came from immunoSEQ multiplex PCR; TCRdb's copy has only in-frame clones and leaves some out. The table lists 200,000 to 250,000 clones, just under 95% of them singletons, with roughly 1.6% in the top ten. The material sequenced was blood. The source is a man over 45 in good health.

The V and J genes are TRBV9 and TRBJ1-2; tentative D call: TRBD1 (6 bases). The CDR3 runs to 14 residues. The germline V gene encodes CDR1 SGDLS and CDR2 YYNGEE. The ends were cut back, 3 bases at V and 2 bases at J, with 11 bases in the middle. Here the CDR3 reads CASSENRANYGYTF. The DNA of the CDR3 is TGTGCCAGCAGCGAGAACAGGGCCAACTATGGCTACACCTTC. The entire variable domain, with the rest obtained from reference TRBV9 and TRBJ1-2, is as follows: DSGVTQTPKHLITATGQRVTLRCSPRSGDLSVYWYQQSLDQGLQFLIQYYNGEERAKGNILERFSAQQFPDLHSELNLSSLELGDSALYFCASSENRANYGYTFGSGTRLTVV.

V usage is TRBV6-5 and J usage is TRBJ2-7, with TRBD1 matching over 7 bases. The length of the CDR3 is 12 residues. The germline V gene encodes CDR1 MNHEY and CDR2 SVGAGI. V lost 8 bases to trimming and J lost 4 bases; unmatched junction nucleotides: 5. The CDR3 DNA reads TGTGCCAGCGTCGACAGGGTTTACGAGCAGTACGTC. Protein product: CASVDRVYEQYV.

This clone was detected once. The rearrangement uses TRBV19 and TRBJ2-1; no reliable D call. Per the germline V gene, CDR1 is LNHDA and CDR2 is SQIVND (reference sequence). The CDR3 runs to 14 residues. Trimming cost V 8 bases and J 4 bases, with 15 bases left between them. Written as DNA, the CDR3 is TGTGCCAGTGCGCCCCAAACAGTTTACAATGAGCAGTTCTTC. It specifies CASAPQTVYNEQFF.

The rearrangement uses TRBV7-3 and TRBJ1-2; 8 nucleotides align to TRBD1. The CDR3 is 15 amino acids. With 5 bases clipped from V and 2 bases from J, the junction kept 7 bases outside the gene matches. Per germline, CDR1 SGHTA and CDR2 FQGTGA. CDR3 sequence reads: CASSPGQGANYGYTF. DNA for the CDR3: TGTGCCAGCAGCCCAGGGCAGGGGGCGAACTATGGCTACACCTTC.

The genes are TRBV9 and TRBJ2-2, with 9 bases lining up with TRBD1. The CDR3 is 14 amino acids. V lost 7 bases, J lost 3 bases, and 4 bases stayed unmatched. From germline, CDR1 is SGDLS and CDR2 YYNGEE. The CDR3 protein is CASGQGSYTGELFF. CDR3 nucleotide sequence: TGTGCCAGCGGACAGGGGTCATACACCGGGGAGCTGTTTTTT.

The chain links TRBV3-1 (or the pseudogene TRBV3-2) to TRBJ1-1; D is ambiguous. The CDR3 contains 11 residues. Germline CDR1 LGHDT, CDR2 YNNKEL (reference sequence). Trimming removed 4 bases from V and 7 bases from J, with 7 bases in between. The chain's CDR3 is CASSLGFEAFF. The CDR3 coding sequence is TGTGCCAGCAGCCTAGGGTTTGAAGCTTTCTTT.

The chain recombines TRBV24-1 with TRBJ2-5; 13 nucleotides match TRBD2. This CDR3 spans 14 amino acids. The V and J ends lost 10 bases and 5 bases, in that order; junction bases with no gene match: 6. CDR1 is KGHDR and CDR2 is SFDVKD in the germline V gene. The CDR3 nucleotides read TGTGCCACAACTAGCGGGGGGGCCTCGGAGACCCAGTACTTC. Translated: CATTSGGASETQYF.

The genes are TRBV28 and TRBJ2-3, with D perhaps matching TRBD1 or TRBD2 (6 bases each). CDR1 MDHEN and CDR2 SYDVKM come from the germline V gene. V was pared by 6 bases and J by 6 bases, with 19 bases between. The CDR3 extends over 15 amino acids. The CDR3 nucleotides are TGTGCCAGCAGCCGATCGACCCTAGGGGGGGATACGCAGTATTTT. This codes for CASSRSTLGGDTQYF.

Written as DNA, the CDR3 is TGTGCCAGCTCACCCTTCAGGGACAGAACGAACACCGGGGAGCTGTTTTTT. As protein: CASSPFRDRTNTGELFF. J is TRBJ2-2 and V is TRBV18, with 7 bases identical to TRBD1. Losses at the gene ends were 3 bases for V and 0 bases for J; bases not matched to a gene: 7. The CDR3 consists of 17 residues. Per germline, CDR1 KGHSH and CDR2 LQKENI.

The rearrangement uses TRBV10-2 and TRBJ2-6, with a tentative D call TRBD1 (6 bases). The CDR3 totals 18 residues. Germline V CDR1 and CDR2: WSHSY, SAAADI. Trimming took 3 bases from V and 3 from J, leaving 18 bases between them. The CDR3 sequence: CASSDYPGEGSGANVLTF. The CDR3 bases are TGCGCCAGCAGTGACTATCCAGGGGAAGGTAGTGGGGCCAACGTCCTGACTTTC.

The V and J genes are TRBV5-6 and TRBJ1-4; tentatively, D is TRBD1 (5 bases). V gave up 5 bases and J gave up 5 bases, with 16 bases separating them. From germline, CDR1 is SGHDT and CDR2 YYEEEE. The CDR3 spans 15 residues. CDR3 sequence: CASSYRGIGNEKLFF. As DNA, the CDR3 is TGTGCCAGCAGTTACCGGGGGATTGGGAATGAAAAACTGTTTTTT. Full variable domain (outside the CDR3, taken from reference TRBV5-6 and TRBJ1-4): DAGVTQSPTHLIKTRGQQVTLRCSPKSGHDTVSWYQQALGQGPQFIFQYYEEEERQRGNFPDRFSGHQFPNYSSELNVNALLLGDSALYLCASSYRGIGNEKLFFGSGTQLSVL.

The chain has TRBV5-1 and TRBJ1-5; D uncertain. CDR1 and CDR2 (germline): SGHRS, YFSETQ. This CDR3 has 13 residues. The V end was cut by 4 bases, the J end by 5 bases, with 10 bases between. CDR3 in DNA: TGCGCCAGCAGCCCCGGGATCCATCAGCCCCAGCATTTT. As protein: CASSPGIHQPQHF. The full variable domain, completed using reference TRBV5-1 and TRBJ1-5, is KAGVTQTPRYLIKTRGQQVTLSCSPISGHRSVSWYQQTPGQGLQFLFEYFSETQRNKGNFPGRFSGRQFSNSRSEMNVSTLELGDSALYLCASSPGIHQPQHFGDGTRLSIL.

This clone was observed a single time. This rearrangement joins TRBV28 to TRBJ2-2; TRBD1 matches at 7 bases. The CDR3 covers 15 residues. The germline CDR1 and CDR2 sequences are MDHEN and SYDVKM. The trim removed 3 bases at V and 2 bases at J, leaving 3 bases unmatched. In nucleotides, the CDR3 is TGTGCCAGCAGTTTGACAGGGTTAAACACCGGGGAGCTGTTTTTT. As protein: CASSLTGLNTGELFF. Supplemented by reference TRBV28 and TRBJ2-2, the full variable domain reads DVKVTQSSRYLVKRTGEKVFLECVQDMDHENMFWYRQDPGLGLRLIYFSYDVKMKEKGDIPEGYSVSREKKERFSLILESASTNQTSMYLCASSLTGLNTGELFFGEGSRLTVL.

The chain recombines TRBV5-1 with TRBJ2-7, with 7 nucleotides matching TRBD2. CDR1 and CDR2 (germline): SGHRS, YFSETQ. The ends lost 0 bases at V and 1 base at J; junction bases unmatched: 1. CDR3 length equals 14 residues. The CDR3 DNA sequence: TGCGCCAGCAGCTTGGGACTAGCATCCTACGAGCAGTACTTC. This encodes CASSLGLASYEQYF.

The rearrangement uses TRBV11-3 and TRBJ1-2; TRBD1 aligns across 7 bases. Looked up from germline, CDR1 is SGHNT and CDR2 is YENEEA. The trim removed 5 bases at V and 0 bases at J, leaving 9 bases unmatched. The CDR3 length is 16 residues. The DNA of the CDR3 is TGTGCCAGCAGCAGGGGACAGCCGAATTCTAACTATGGCTACACCTTC. This gives the protein CASSRGQPNSNYGYTF.

The rearrangement uses TRBV5-6 and TRBJ2-2; D is perhaps TRBD2 (5 bases). The V end lost 1 base, the J end lost 3 bases, and 7 bases lay between the germline ends. The CDR3 is made up of 14 amino acids. Per germline, CDR1 SGHDT and CDR2 YYEEEE. As DNA, the CDR3 is TGTGCCAGCAGCTTGAGAGGGCACACCGGGGAGCTGTTTTTT. Translating gives CASSLRGHTGELFF.

The chain employs TRBV15 and TRBJ2-1; D is unresolved. CDR1 is LNHNV and CDR2 is YYDKDF in the germline V gene (reference sequence). The germline V and J ends were trimmed by 1 base and 1 base, with 5 bases remaining between them. This CDR3 has 14 amino acids. CDR3 sequence: CATSRVGSYNEQFF. CDR3 DNA: TGTGCCACCAGCAGAGTCGGGTCCTACAATGAGCAGTTCTTC.

The V call is TRBV5-1, the J call TRBJ2-1; 7 bases are shared with TRBD1. V shed 4 bases, J shed 4 bases, and the junction held 8 bases outside the gene matches. CDR1 and CDR2 from the germline V gene are SGHRS and YFSETQ. CDR3 length equals 15 residues. CDR3 sequence reads: CASSRDRVGYNEQFF. The CDR3 DNA follows: TGCGCCAGCAGCCGTGACAGGGTTGGATACAATGAGCAGTTCTTC.

The chain uses TRBV5-1 and TRBJ2-2, with TRBD1 matching over 9 bases. Germline-derived CDR1 and CDR2 are SGHRS and YFSETQ. The CDR3 spans 14 residues. Losses at the gene ends were 6 bases for V and 7 bases for J; bases not matched to a gene: 7. The CDR3 spells CASTEQGADGELFF. DNA of the CDR3: TGCGCCAGCACGGAACAGGGGGCCGACGGGGAGCTGTTTTTT.

The J gene is TRBJ2-3, the V gene TRBV7-3, with D maybe TRBD2 (5 bases). Germline CDR1 SGHTA, CDR2 FQGTGA. Trimming took off 4 bases at V and 8 bases at J, with 10 bases between the two ends. This CDR3 comprises 12 residues. The CDR3 sequence is CASSSIAGTQYF. CDR3 DNA: TGTGCCAGCAGCTCCATTGCGGGTACGCAGTATTTT. Complete variable domain (other parts from reference TRBV7-3 and TRBJ2-3): GAGVSQTPSNKVTEKGKYVELRCDPISGHTALYWYRQSLGQGPEFLIYFQGTGAADDSGLPNDRFFAVRPEGSVSTLKIQRTERGDSAVYLCASSSIAGTQYFGPGTRLTVL.

The chain recombines TRBV5-6 with TRBJ1-2, with 7 bases identical to TRBD1. The CDR3 runs 16 residues. Trimming took 4 bases from V and 3 from J; bases not matched to a gene: 12. CDR1 and CDR2 from the germline V gene are SGHDT and YYEEEE. Written as DNA, the CDR3 is TGTGCCAGCAGCCCTCGGGGACAGTTCTTATACTATGGCTACACCTTC. Residues: CASSPRGQFLYYGYTF.

This clone was counted between two and nine times. The chain has TRBV5-4 and TRBJ2-7; 7 bases are a match to TRBD2. The CDR3 has 12 residues. The ends lost 5 bases at V and 3 bases at J; junction bases unmatched: 2. Germline V CDR1 and CDR2: SGHNT, YYREEE (reference sequence). The CDR3 loop is CASSRDYYEQYF. In DNA form, the CDR3 reads TGTGCCAGCAGTCGGGACTACTACGAGCAGTACTTC.

This chain connects TRBV11-3 to TRBJ2-2, with no clear D. The CDR3 contains 15 residues. V was shortened by 0 bases and J by 6 bases, with 11 bases between the two germline ends. Germline V CDR1 and CDR2: SGHNT, YENEEA. The CDR3 sequence is CASSLDTGWAGELFF. For the CDR3, the DNA is TGTGCCAGCAGCTTAGACACCGGGTGGGCCGGGGAGCTGTTTTTT.

V is TRBV7-9 and J is TRBJ2-2; 9 bases line up with TRBD1. The germline CDR1 and CDR2 sequences are SEHNR and FQNEAQ (reference sequence). The junction had 12 bases not matched to a gene; V was cut back by 3 bases and J by 4 bases. The CDR3 totals 18 residues. CDR3: CASSFTTGGYQITGELFF. DNA for the CDR3: TGTGCCAGCAGCTTCACTACAGGGGGCTACCAAATCACCGGGGAGCTGTTTTTT.

To note about this clone: This specimen includes other DNA sequences encoding the same CDR3. The rearrangement links TRBV18 to TRBJ1-1, with D possibly TRBD1 on 6 matching bases. CDR3 size: 16 residues. Trimming left V 6 bases short and J 11 bases short, with 28 bases between. The germline V gene encodes CDR1 KGHSH and CDR2 LQKENI. The chain's CDR3 is CASSPIFEGGGSVAFF. The CDR3 DNA reads TGTGCCAGCTCGCCAATTTTCGAAGGGGGAGGGTCGGTGGCTTTCTTT.